This TCR beta chain emerged from a study of Ad26.COV2.S vaccination and SARS-CoV-2 variants. Only in-frame clones appear in the TCRdb table, and some are missing; sequencing was by immunoSEQ multiplex PCR. The sample contains 300,000 to 400,000 clones, about nine tenths of which appear only once. As concerns this clone: Its antigen is currently unknown.

Treatment defined: about 20 received Ad26.COV2.S at low or high dose, single or two shots; about 5 received placebo; per-sample allocation not given. Material that was analyzed had been drawn on day 63 after the first vaccine or placebo injection. The V gene lost 3 bases and the J gene lost 6 bases, with 8 bases spanning the gap. This CDR3 is 13 amino acids long. Notes on the study in general: Non-spike TCR breadth was similar in vaccine and placebo recipients. Responses of T cells in total may have been underestimated by the TCR breadth and depth analyses.

Sequenced material: peripheral blood, taken in a trial of Ad26.COV2.S vaccine versus placebo. V is TRBV12-3 or TRBV12-4 and J is TRBJ2-2; D is unclear. This TCR was recovered from a person aged 18-65 years who received the Ad26.COV2.S COVID-19 vaccine or a placebo. This CDR3 reads CASSFVGSGELFF. For the CDR3, the DNA is TGTGCCAGCAGTTTTGTAGGGTCCGGGGAGCTGTTTTTT.